This TCR beta chain originates from a study of blood T cell repertoires in COVID-19. Produced via immunoSEQ multiplex PCR; TCRdb's table is partial and in-frame only. The sample contains approximately 200,000 clones, roughly 90% of which appear only once. Clinical histories supplied by participants themselves formed the basis of cohort assignment. Germline-derived CDR1 and CDR2 are LGHDT and YNNKEL (reference sequence). Trimming took off 0 bases at V and 3 bases at J, with 8 bases between the two ends. The length of the CDR3 is 14 residues. This sequence originates from a woman aged 25 to 39 who had recovered from COVID-19. Sequenced sample: PBMCs or T cells enriched from blood (not recorded which). The chain carries TRBV3-1 (or the pseudogene TRBV3-2) and TRBJ1-1, with a weak D call TRBD1 (5 bases). CDR3 in amino acids: CASSQDRADTEAFF. The DNA of the CDR3 is TGTGCCAGCAGCCAAGACAGGGCGGACACTGAAGCTTTCTTT.